A single sample is the source of the 16 T cell receptor beta chains below, sequenced in a study of T cell repertoires in cytomegalovirus infection. TCRdb called the reads again in MiXCR, with one record for every CDR3 protein. Among under 150,000 distinct CDR3 sequences listed, approximately 8.8% were seen once. The sequencing input was PBMCs. The receptors here all came from a human donor in good health (CMV status not recorded). Some clones in this sample may be carry-over from other donors' samples.

The rearrangement joins TRBV5-1 to TRBJ2-3; D is undetermined. Trimming took off 0 bases at V and 0 bases at J, with 11 bases between the two ends. From germline, CDR1 is SGHRS and CDR2 YFSETQ. This CDR3 is 16 amino acids long. The CDR3 coding sequence is TGCGCCAGCAGCTTGGCCCAGGCGTCTAGCACAGATACGCAGTATTTT. Translated, it gives CASSLAQASSTDTQYF.

In its sample, this clonotype was seen a few times. The chain has TRBV20-1 and TRBJ1-4; D is undetermined. This CDR3 has 14 amino acids. V was cut by 1 base and J by 3 bases, with 9 bases left in between. Germline V gene lookup returns CDR1 DFQATT and CDR2 SNEGSKA (reference sequence). For the CDR3, the DNA is TGCAGTGCTAGAGCGGCAACCGCTAATGAAAAACTGTTTTTT. Amino acid sequence: CSARAATANEKLFF.

This clonotype was counted only a few times. V and J are TRBV15 and TRBJ2-2, with 11 nucleotides matching TRBD1. Unmatched junction bases numbered 1, after V lost 4 bases and J lost 3 bases. Germline V gene lookup returns CDR1 LNHNV and CDR2 YYDKDF (reference sequence). The CDR3 covers 15 residues. The CDR3 region is CATSMGQGDTGELFF. CDR3 coding DNA: TGTGCCACCAGCATGGGACAGGGGGACACCGGGGAGCTGTTTTTT.

This clonotype occurred many times. V is TRBV6-1 and J is TRBJ1-3; a weak D match, TRBD1 (6 bases). V was cut by 5 bases and J by 4 bases, with 12 bases left in between. Germline V gene sequence: CDR1 MNHNS, CDR2 SASEGT. The CDR3 totals 14 residues. This CDR3 reads CASSLPGVGNTIYF. The DNA for the CDR3 is TGTGCCAGCAGTCTACCAGGGGTAGGAAACACCATATATTTT.

This clonotype was seen repeatedly, ten times or more. This rearrangement joins TRBV20-1 to TRBJ2-3, with 11 nucleotides matching TRBD2. Germline values: CDR1 DFQATT, CDR2 SNEGSKA (reference sequence). Trimming took 3 bases from V and 2 from J; bases not matched to a gene: 7. The CDR3 is made up of 16 amino acids. CDR3 residues: CSASKLAGGLTDTQYF. The CDR3 region has the DNA TGCAGTGCTAGCAAGCTAGCGGGGGGCCTCACAGATACGCAGTATTTT.

This clonotype turned up a few times. The chain employs TRBV12-3 or TRBV12-4 and TRBJ1-5; a possible D gene is TRBD1 (6 bases). The CDR3 contains 15 residues. V lost 5 bases and J lost 1, with 12 bases in between. The DNA of the CDR3 is TGTGCCAGCAGTCACCGGGACATAAGCAATCAGCCCCAGCATTTT. This translates into CASSHRDISNQPQHF.

The chain combines TRBV15 with TRBJ1-4, with 10 bases matching TRBD1. The germline V gene has CDR1 LNHNV and CDR2 YYDKDF (reference sequence). J was trimmed by 1 base and V by 1 base; bases with no gene match: 0. The CDR3 is 16 amino acids. The CDR3 DNA is TGTGCCACCAGCAGAGGGGACAGGGGAACTAATGAAAAACTGTTTTTT. Translated: CATSRGDRGTNEKLFF. Combining the CDR3 with reference TRBV15 and TRBJ1-4 gives the whole variable domain DAMVIQNPRYQVTQFGKPVTLSCSQTLNHNVMYWYQQKSSQAPKLLFHYYDKDFNNEADTPDNFQSRRPNTSFCFLDIRSPGLGDTAMYLCATSRGDRGTNEKLFFGSGTQLSVL.

This clonotype was seen only a few times. V and J are TRBV2 and TRBJ1-3; no definite D call. Deletions cut 5 bases from V and 3 bases from J, with 5 bases between. Germline assignment: CDR1 SNHLY and CDR2 FYNNEI. The CDR3 extends over 12 amino acids. The CDR3 nucleotides read TGTGCCAGCAGTTTGAGTGGAAACACCATATATTTT. Translating it yields CASSLSGNTIYF.

This clonotype was recorded at least ten times. The chain employs TRBV24-1 and TRBJ2-5, with TRBD2 as a possible D gene (6 bases). Trimming left V 7 bases short and J 4 bases short, with 6 bases between. There are 11 residues in the CDR3. The germline V gene encodes CDR1 KGHDR and CDR2 SFDVKD. The CDR3 DNA reads as TGTGCCACCAGGGAGGGAGAGACCCAGTACTTC. It specifies CATREGETQYF.

There are many counts of this clonotype. This chain uses TRBV7-2 with TRBJ1-6; TRBD1 matches at 8 bases. Germline values: CDR1 SGHTA, CDR2 FQGNSA. V lost 1 base to trimming and J lost 8 bases; unmatched junction nucleotides: 7. There are 16 residues in the CDR3. CDR3 amino acids: CASSLEAAGGYSPLHF. The CDR3 DNA is TGTGCCAGCAGCTTAGAAGCGGCAGGGGGCTATTCACCCCTCCACTTT.

This clonotype was seen ten or more times. The chain joins TRBV6-5 to TRBJ1-2; no definite D call. CDR1 MNHEY and CDR2 SVGAGI come from the germline V gene. The CDR3 totals 15 residues. V lost 2 bases, J lost 2 bases, and 12 bases lay in between. CDR3 in DNA: TGTGCCAGCAGTTACCGTGGTTCTGGGAACTATGGCTACACCTTC. Its translation: CASSYRGSGNYGYTF.

This clonotype was counted many times. DNA for the CDR3: TGTGCCACCAATGGAGGCCGGAATGAGCAGTTCTTC. Amino acids: CATNGGRNEQFF. The V and J genes are TRBV19 and TRBJ2-1; maybe TRBD2 (5 bases). This CDR3 comprises 12 residues. From germline, CDR1 is LNHDA and CDR2 SQIVND (reference sequence). V dropped 10 bases and J dropped 7 bases, with 14 bases sitting between them.

V usage is TRBV5-1 and J usage is TRBJ1-1; the match to TRBD1 covers 9 bases. Germline CDR1 reads SGHRS; CDR2 reads YFSETQ. Trimming cost V 4 bases and J 4 bases; bases outside gene matches: 8. This CDR3 spans 15 amino acids. The DNA for the CDR3 is TGCGCCAGCAGCCCAAGGACAGGGGTCTTCACTGAAGCTTTCTTT. This codes for CASSPRTGVFTEAFF.

The chain has TRBV2 and TRBJ2-3, with D maybe TRBD1 (6 bases). The germline V gene encodes CDR1 SNHLY and CDR2 FYNNEI. Trimming took 4 bases from V and 6 from J, leaving 14 bases between them. The CDR3 runs 14 residues. CDR3 nucleotide sequence: TGTGCCAGCAGTGTTGTGGACAGAAAGGATACGCAGTATTTT. Its protein product is CASSVVDRKDTQYF.

Ten or more counts support this clonotype. The V gene is TRBV7-2, the J gene TRBJ2-3; D remains unclear. V lost 5 bases and J 0 bases, leaving 12 bases between the germline ends. CDR3 length: 15 residues. The germline gives CDR1 SGHTA, CDR2 FQGNSA. In DNA, the CDR3 is TGTGCCAGCAGCAGTACTATCTCTAGCACAGATACGCAGTATTTT. Translated: CASSSTISSTDTQYF.

This clonotype was detected ten times or more. The chain is built from TRBV5-6 and TRBJ1-6; tentatively, D is TRBD1 (5 bases). The V and J ends lost 4 bases and 7 bases respectively, with 15 bases between them. The CDR3 spans 15 residues. Germline CDR1 SGHDT, CDR2 YYEEEE. The DNA for the CDR3 is TGTGCCAGCAGCCTGGGACGGAGAACAAATTCACCCCTCCACTTT. It encodes CASSLGRRTNSPLHF.